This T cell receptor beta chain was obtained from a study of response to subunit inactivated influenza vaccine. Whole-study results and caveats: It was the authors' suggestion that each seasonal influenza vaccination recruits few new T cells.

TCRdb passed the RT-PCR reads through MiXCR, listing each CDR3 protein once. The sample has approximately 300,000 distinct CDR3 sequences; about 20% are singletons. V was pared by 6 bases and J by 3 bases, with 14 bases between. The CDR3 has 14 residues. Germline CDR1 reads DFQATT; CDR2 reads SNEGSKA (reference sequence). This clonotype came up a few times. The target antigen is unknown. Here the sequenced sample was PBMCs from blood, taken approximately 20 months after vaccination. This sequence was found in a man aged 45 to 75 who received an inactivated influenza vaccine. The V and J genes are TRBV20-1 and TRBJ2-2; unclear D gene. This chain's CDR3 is CSAPLPRDTGELFF. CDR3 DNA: TGCAGTGCCCCTCTACCCCGAGACACCGGGGAGCTGTTTTTT.